This TCR beta chain was profiled in a study of neurological immune-mediated disorders. This CDR3 comprises 15 residues. CDR1 and CDR2 (germline): KGHSH, LQKENI. J was trimmed by 4 bases and V by 3 bases; bases with no gene match: 6. Sequencing runs each generated in excess of 200 million TCR-beta sequences derived from 15-18 subjects. TCRdb itself ran the 5' RACE reads through MiXCR, one entry per CDR3 protein. The sample yields some 78,000 distinct CDR3 sequences, roughly 4.8% seen once. Unsorted libraries used 2 million PBMCs kept at -80 degrees C. J is TRBJ2-1 and V is TRBV18, with 7 bases identical to TRBD2. The origin of this receptor is a woman between 25 and 40 years old with multiple sclerosis. The sequencing sample was made of PBMCs. CDR3 in amino acids: CASSPPASGYNEQFF. The CDR3 region has the DNA TGTGCCAGCTCACCGCCGGCTAGCGGATACAATGAGCAGTTCTTC.